This T cell receptor (beta chain) was profiled in a study of cytomegalovirus exposure and HLA in healthy donors. Study-level information: Ancestry clustering placed about 86% of under 450 genotyped donors in the Caucasian-associated cluster.

This CDR3 region has 11 residues. Trimming stripped 6 bases from V and 4 bases from J, with 6 bases between. Germline values: CDR1 MDHEN, CDR2 SYDVKM. PCR used 60 Vbeta primers and 13 Jbeta primers. Only in-frame clones appear in the TCRdb table, and some are missing; sequencing was by immunoSEQ multiplex PCR. The top ten clones hold 4.3% of a sample with about 150,000 clones, approximately 79% of them seen once. This rearrangement joins TRBV28 to TRBJ1-2; no firm D call. This TCR was sampled from a man aged 18-30 years in good health and CMV-seropositive. The sequenced material came from PBMCs. DNA of the CDR3: TGTGCCAGCAGCACGCGCTATGGCTACACCTTC. Protein product: CASSTRYGYTF.